This T cell receptor beta chain appears in the sequencing data of a study of blood T cell repertoires in COVID-19. At the level of the study: Samples taken during acute and convalescent COVID-19 were collected in the United States, Italy and Spain. In each case, the material was cDNA or gDNA derived from T cells, B-cell-depleted T cells, or PBMCs.

The CDR3 is 14 amino acids. Germline loops: CDR1 SQVTM, CDR2 ANQGSEA. Trimming took 7 bases from V and 6 from J; bases not matched to a gene: 8. This clone appeared once. Clinical histories supplied by participants themselves formed the basis of cohort assignment. In Cohort 3, a recovered donor had either two negative PCRs, clearance, or symptom resolution. Clones were sequenced by immunoSEQ multiplex PCR, and TCRdb holds only the in-frame ones, with some missing. The repertoire consists of approximately 300,000 clones, with 86% occurring once and the leading ten covering about 4.6%. Sequences were obtained from PBMCs or T cells enriched from blood (not recorded which). The chain employs TRBV29-1 and TRBJ1-4, with TRBD1 matching over 10 bases. The origin of this receptor is a man in his thirties or forties who had recovered from COVID-19. The CDR3 is CSGRRGTGDEKLFF. CDR3 DNA: TGCAGCGGCAGAAGGGGGACAGGGGATGAAAAACTGTTTTTT.